This entry is about one TCR beta chain. Its antigen is undetermined. The CDR3 runs 17 residues. The V end lost 1 base, the J end lost 0 bases, and 15 bases lay between the germline ends. The germline V gene encodes CDR1 MNHNS and CDR2 SASEGT. These data originate in a study of PD-1 blockade in classical Hodgkin lymphoma. The data were produced by immunoSEQ multiplex PCR, yet TCRdb's version contains in-frame clones alone and is incomplete. In the table there are fewer than 100,000 clones, roughly 92% of which are singletons. Overall study findings and caveats: Partial responders and progressors had significantly lower baseline TCR diversity. By C4D1, diversity of CD4+ TCRs had risen significantly, whereas that of CD8+ TCRs had not.

Each patient experienced a relapse that followed autologous stem cell transplantation, and brentuximab vedotin exposure varied. Sequencing used peripheral blood mononuclear cells (PBMCs), obtained at baseline. This TCR was recovered from a human donor with classical Hodgkin lymphoma. The chain employs TRBV6-1 and TRBJ1-1, with a possible D match to TRBD1 (5 bases). Written as DNA, the CDR3 is TGTGCCAGCAGTGAAGGTGGCCGGGGGTGGCTGAACACTGAAGCTTTCTTT. Residues: CASSEGGRGWLNTEAFF.